One TCR beta chain is described in this entry. The data are from a study of T cell clonotyping in hematopoietic cell transplantation. Germline values: CDR1 MNHEY, CDR2 SMNVEV (reference sequence). The CDR3 is 14 amino acids. V lost 5 bases, J lost 4 bases, and 13 bases lay in between. Time point here: recipient sample about 28 days before transplant, after cytoreduction. Sequencing was performed with immunoSEQ multiplex PCR; in TCRdb, only in-frame clones are kept and a portion is missing. Of 15,000 to 20,000 clones in the sample, 60% to 85% were seen once. The chain employs TRBV27 and TRBJ2-3; D is perhaps TRBD2 (5 bases). This TCR was recovered from a man in his sixties with acute myeloid leukemia. Some clones in this sample may be carry-over from other donors' samples. This material consisted of peripheral blood mononuclear cells, taken before stem cell transplant. The CDR3 region is CASSPGFMADTQYF. In nucleotides, the CDR3 is TGTGCCAGCAGTCCGGGATTTATGGCAGATACGCAGTATTTT.